The entry below gives a single T cell receptor (beta chain) sequence along with its context. The antigen remains unidentified. The sample comes from a study of blood T cells in healthy people across ages. The wider study: There was about one barcoded beta molecule captured by template switching per two T cells.

Study-level results: Higher diversity, along with more naive CD4+ cells, distinguished long-lived donors from aged donors.

The second PCR ran roughly 7 to 12 cycles with a sample-barcoded 5' primer and J-beta primers. TCRdb reprocessed the 5' RACE reads with MiXCR, giving one entry per CDR3 protein. The sample holds about 730,000 distinct CDR3 sequences, about 40% seen once. The V segment lost 4 bases and the J segment 3 bases; nucleotides outside the gene matches: 2. This CDR3 has 13 residues. Caucasian individuals from Russia who were healthy and aged about 6 to 95 acted as donors. The source material was blood. The clonotype comes from a woman aged 60 to 75 in good health. V is TRBV12-3 or TRBV12-4 and J is TRBJ1-2, with TRBD1 matching 7 bases. CDR3 bases: TGTGCCAGCAGTTCCCAGGGGGACTATGGCTACACCTTC. Translating gives CASSSQGDYGYTF.